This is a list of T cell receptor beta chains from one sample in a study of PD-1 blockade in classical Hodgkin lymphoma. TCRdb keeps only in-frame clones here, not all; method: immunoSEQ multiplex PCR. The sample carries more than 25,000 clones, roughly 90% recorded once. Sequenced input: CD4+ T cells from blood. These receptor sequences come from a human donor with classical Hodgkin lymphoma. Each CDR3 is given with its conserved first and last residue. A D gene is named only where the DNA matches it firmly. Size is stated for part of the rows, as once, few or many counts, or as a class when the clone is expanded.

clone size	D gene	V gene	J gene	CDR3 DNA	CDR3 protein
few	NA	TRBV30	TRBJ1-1	TGTGCCTGGAGGTACAGGGAGATTCGAGCAGCTTTCTTT	CAWRYREIRAAFF
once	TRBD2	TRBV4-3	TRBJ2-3	TGCGCCAGCAGCCAAGTCGGGGTTAGCGGGAGCTCAGATACGCAGTATTTT	CASSQVGVSGSSDTQYF
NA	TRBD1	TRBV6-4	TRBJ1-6	TGTGCCAGCAGTGCTGGGACAGTTTCACCCCTCCACTTT	CASSAGTVSPLHF
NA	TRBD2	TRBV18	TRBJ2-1	TGTGCCAGCTCACCACCCGGACTAGCGTCTTCTGAGCAGTTCTTC	CASSPPGLASSEQFF
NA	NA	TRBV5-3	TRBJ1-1	TGTGCCAGAAGCTTGAGACAGGCTTCCCTGAACACTGAAGCTTTCTTT	CARSLRQASLNTEAFF
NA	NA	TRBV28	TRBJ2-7	TGTGCCAGCAACCCTGCTGGCAGGACGAACGAGCAGTACTTC	CASNPAGRTNEQYF
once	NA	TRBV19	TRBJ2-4	TGTGCCAGTAGTAGGGCTCTAGCCAAAAACATTCAGTACTTC	CASSRALAKNIQYF
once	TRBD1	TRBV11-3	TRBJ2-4	TGTGCCAGCAGCTATAGACAGGGCCAAAACATTCAGTACTTC	CASSYRQGQNIQYF
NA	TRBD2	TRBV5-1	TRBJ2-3	TGCGCCAGCAGCTTGGGTTCTTGGGCGGGAGGGCCCGGAGATACGCAGTATTTT	CASSLGSWAGGPGDTQYF
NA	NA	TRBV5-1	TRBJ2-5	TGCGCCAGCAGCGAAATTACAGGGATTGAGACCCAGTACTTC	CASSEITGIETQYF
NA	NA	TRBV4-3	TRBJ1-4	TGCGCCAGCAGCCAGGTACCAAATGAAAAACTGTTTTTT	CASSQVPNEKLFF
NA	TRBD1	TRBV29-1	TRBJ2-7	TGCAGCGTTGAAGAGGCAGGGGGCGGCGAGCAGTACTTC	CSVEEAGGGEQYF
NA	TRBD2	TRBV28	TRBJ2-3	TGTGCCAGCAAGGGGCGGGAGGGCCGATATACGCAGTATTTT	CASKGREGRYTQYF
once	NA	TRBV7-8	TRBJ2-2	TGTGCCAGCACCTTCGGCAGAATAAACACCGGGGAGCTGTTTTTT	CASTFGRINTGELFF
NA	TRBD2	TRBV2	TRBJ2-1	TGTGCCAGCCTCCCGGGACTATCCTACAATGAGCAGTTCTTC	CASLPGLSYNEQFF
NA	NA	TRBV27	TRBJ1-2	TGTGCCAGCAGTTCGGACAGAAACTATGGCTACACCTTC	CASSSDRNYGYTF
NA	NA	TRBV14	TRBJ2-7	TGTGCCAGCAGCCAAGGATTCTACGAGCAGTACTTC	CASSQGFYEQYF
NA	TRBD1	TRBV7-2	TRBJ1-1	TGTGCCAGCAGCCGACAGGGTTGGCACACTGAAGCTTTCTTT	CASSRQGWHTEAFF
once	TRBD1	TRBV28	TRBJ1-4	TGTGCCAGCAGCTTCCTTCTAGGGGGCGGAGAAAAACTGTTTTTT	CASSFLLGGGEKLFF
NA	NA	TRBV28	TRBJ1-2	TGTGCCAGCAGTTCAGGAGGGGAACTCATCGTTTCCTATGGCTACACCTTC	CASSSGGELIVSYGYTF
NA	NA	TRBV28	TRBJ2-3	TGTGCCAGCAGTTTCCCAGGTCCAGATACGCAGTATTTT	CASSFPGPDTQYF
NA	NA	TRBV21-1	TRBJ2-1	TGTGCCAGCAGCATGAGGGGAAAACCTCGCCCCCGACTAGCGGGGAGCTCCTACAATGAGCAGTTCTTC	CASSMRGKPRPRLAGSSYNEQFF
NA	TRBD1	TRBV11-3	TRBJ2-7	TGTGCCAGCAGCTTAACCGGGACAGTAGGGACCTACGAGCAGTACTTC	CASSLTGTVGTYEQYF
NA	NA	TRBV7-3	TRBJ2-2	TGTGCCAGCAGCCTACCGGTAACGGGCACCGGGGAGCTGTTTTTT	CASSLPVTGTGELFF
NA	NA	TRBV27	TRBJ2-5	TGTGCCAGCAGTTTAAGCCCCGGGTCGGAGACCCAGTACTTC	CASSLSPGSETQYF
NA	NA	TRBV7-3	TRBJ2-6	TGTGCCAGCAGCGTCTCACGGGGCTCTGGGGCCAACGTCCTGACTTTC	CASSVSRGSGANVLTF
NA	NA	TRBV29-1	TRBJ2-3	TGCAGCGTTGTTCAGTTCACTAGCACAGATACGCAGTATTTT	CSVVQFTSTDTQYF
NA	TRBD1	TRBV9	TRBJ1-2	TGTGCCAGCAGCCCCCAGACAGGGTCGGGCTATGGCTACACCTTC	CASSPQTGSGYGYTF
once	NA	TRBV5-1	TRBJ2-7	TGCGCCAGCAGCTTGGGTAGATACGAGCAGTACTTC	CASSLGRYEQYF
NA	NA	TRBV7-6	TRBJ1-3	TGTGCCAGCAGCTTAAGGTCCCCCGGGTCTGGAAACACCATATATTTT	CASSLRSPGSGNTIYF
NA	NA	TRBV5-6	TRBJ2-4	TGTGCCAGCAGCTTGCGGAGGGACTTTCTAGCCAAAAACATTCAGTACTTC	CASSLRRDFLAKNIQYF
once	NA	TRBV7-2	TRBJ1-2	TGTGCCAGCAGGACCAAGGCGGGGGGGCATGGCTACACCTTC	CASRTKAGGHGYTF